The T cell receptor beta chain under discussion was sequenced for a study of spatial heterogeneity in lung cancer. Time point defined: sample taken at primary tumor resection. In germline, CDR1 is SGHNT, CDR2 YENEEA. The germline V and J ends were trimmed by 5 bases and 6 bases, with 17 bases remaining between them. The CDR3 length is 15 residues. By sample fraction, this clonotype is medium-sized (0.01 to 0.1%). Antigen unknown. TCRdb ran MiXCR on the 5' RACE reads and lists one entry per CDR3 protein. The sample includes 4,000 to 6,000 distinct CDR3 sequences, around 13% of them seen just once. Study outcomes and limitations: Tumor mutation counts were tracked by expanded intratumoral alpha and beta TCR counts.

This TCR was sampled from a female donor with early-stage non-small cell lung cancer. The specimen was lung tumor tissue, collected at surgery. The chain joins TRBV11-3 to TRBJ2-4; D is possibly TRBD1 or TRBD2 (6 bases each). The CDR3 is CASSPGGGDGNIQYF. The CDR3 DNA follows: TGTGCCAGCAGCCCCGGGGGCGGTGACGGAAACATTCAGTACTTC.